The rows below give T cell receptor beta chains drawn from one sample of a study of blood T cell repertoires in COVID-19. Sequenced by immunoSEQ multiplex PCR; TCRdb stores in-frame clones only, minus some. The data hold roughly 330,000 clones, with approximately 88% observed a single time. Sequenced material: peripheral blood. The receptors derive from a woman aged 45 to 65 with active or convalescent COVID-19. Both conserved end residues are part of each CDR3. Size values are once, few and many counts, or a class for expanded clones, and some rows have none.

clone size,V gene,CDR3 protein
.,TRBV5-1,CASSLPLTGVGANVLTF
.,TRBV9,CASSEGPELISGNTIYF
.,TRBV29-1,CTIQGAGEKLFF
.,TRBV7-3,CASSRAGSSYNEQFF
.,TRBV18,CASSPPSEGANEQFF
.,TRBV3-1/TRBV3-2,CASSQLGAGAGETQYF
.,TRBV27,CASSATSGRVDTQYF
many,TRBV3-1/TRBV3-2,CASSQDILSEAFF
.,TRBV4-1,CASSQVGGTGMYEQYF
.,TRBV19,CASSLLSGANVLTF
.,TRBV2,CASSEARIGSYGYTF
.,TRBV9,CASRREERTGHGYTF
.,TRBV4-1,CASSQALGVSKEEAFF
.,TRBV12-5,CASGRTGGSQPQHF
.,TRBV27,CASSIFPPRGLPSPFNYGYTF
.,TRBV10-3,CAISESPGTGQPQHF
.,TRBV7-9,CASSLGLAGGMQETQYF
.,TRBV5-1,CVSSFRQGGYEQYF
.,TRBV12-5,CASRTGTYNEQFF
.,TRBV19,CASSTLQGRRVYTEAFF
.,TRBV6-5,CASNPGQGVEQYF
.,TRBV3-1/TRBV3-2,CASSTGKPEAFF
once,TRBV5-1,CASSEDSGEAFF
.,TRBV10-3,CATEPGQGFYGYTF
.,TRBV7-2,CASSLRDSYEAFF
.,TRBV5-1,CATHSGTGARGTEAFF
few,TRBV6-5,CASSYSGGVDTEAFF
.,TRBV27,CASSLEVPGASNQPQHF
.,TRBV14,CASGSGSYEQYF
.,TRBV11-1,CASSSRETYEQYF
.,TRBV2,CASSEIPTGGLWGYTF
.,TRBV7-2,CASSRRQGAGYGYTF
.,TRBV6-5,CASSYSSGGPREQFF
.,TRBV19,CASRTYSSEKLFF
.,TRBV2,CASIPGQAMGGYTF
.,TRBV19,CASSSPAGVLLQDTQYF
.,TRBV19,CASSPTVSSMNTEAFF